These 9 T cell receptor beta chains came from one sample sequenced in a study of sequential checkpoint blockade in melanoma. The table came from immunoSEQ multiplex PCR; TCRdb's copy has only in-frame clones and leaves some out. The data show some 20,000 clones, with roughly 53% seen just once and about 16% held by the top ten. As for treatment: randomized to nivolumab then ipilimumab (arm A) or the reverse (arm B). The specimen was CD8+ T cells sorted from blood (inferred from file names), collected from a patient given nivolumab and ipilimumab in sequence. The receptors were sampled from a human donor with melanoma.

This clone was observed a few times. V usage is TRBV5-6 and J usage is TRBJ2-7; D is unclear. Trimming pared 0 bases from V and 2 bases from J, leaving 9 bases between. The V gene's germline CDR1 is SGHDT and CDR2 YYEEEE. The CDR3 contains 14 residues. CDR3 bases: TGTGCCAGCAGCTTGGGTCAGGCTACCTACGAGCAGTACTTC. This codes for CASSLGQATYEQYF.

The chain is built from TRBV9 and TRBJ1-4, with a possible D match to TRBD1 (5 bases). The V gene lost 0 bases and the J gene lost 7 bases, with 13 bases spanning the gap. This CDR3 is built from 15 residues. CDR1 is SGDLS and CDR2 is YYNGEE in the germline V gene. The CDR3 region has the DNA TGTGCCAGCAGCGTAGGAACAGGTAGCGGTGAAAAACTGTTTTTT. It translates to CASSVGTGSGEKLFF.

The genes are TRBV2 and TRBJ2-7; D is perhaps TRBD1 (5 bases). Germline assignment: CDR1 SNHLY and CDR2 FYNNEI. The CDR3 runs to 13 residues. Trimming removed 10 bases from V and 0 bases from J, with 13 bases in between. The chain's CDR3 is CATYNRNSYEQYF. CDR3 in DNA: TGTGCCACCTACAACAGGAACTCCTACGAGCAGTACTTC.

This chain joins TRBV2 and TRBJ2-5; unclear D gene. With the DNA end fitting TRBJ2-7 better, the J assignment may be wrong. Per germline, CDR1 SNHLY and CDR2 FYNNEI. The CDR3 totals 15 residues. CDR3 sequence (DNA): TGTGCCAGCAGTAAATCTCAGGTGGTCTCCTACGAGCAGTACTTC. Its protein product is CASSKSQVVSYEQYF.

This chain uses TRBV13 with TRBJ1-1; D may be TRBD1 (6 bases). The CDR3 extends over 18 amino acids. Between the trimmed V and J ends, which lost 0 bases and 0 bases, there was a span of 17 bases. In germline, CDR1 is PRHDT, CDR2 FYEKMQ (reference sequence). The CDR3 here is CASSLGSTGLLLNTEAFF. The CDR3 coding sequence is TGTGCCAGCAGCTTAGGCTCGACAGGCCTGCTCCTGAACACTGAAGCTTTCTTT.

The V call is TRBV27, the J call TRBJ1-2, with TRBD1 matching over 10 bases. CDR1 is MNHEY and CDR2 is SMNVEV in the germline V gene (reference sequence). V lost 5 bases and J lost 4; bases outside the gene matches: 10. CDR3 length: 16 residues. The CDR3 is CASSRTGGEVGYGYTF. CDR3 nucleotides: TGTGCCAGCAGTAGGACAGGGGGAGAGGTTGGCTATGGCTACACCTTC.

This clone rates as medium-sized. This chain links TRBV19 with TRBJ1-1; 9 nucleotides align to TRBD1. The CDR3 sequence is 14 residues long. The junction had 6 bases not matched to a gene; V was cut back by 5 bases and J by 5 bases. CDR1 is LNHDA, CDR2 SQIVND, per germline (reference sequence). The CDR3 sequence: CASSETGGKTEAFF. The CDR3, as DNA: TGTGCCAGTAGTGAGACAGGGGGGAAGACTGAAGCTTTCTTT.

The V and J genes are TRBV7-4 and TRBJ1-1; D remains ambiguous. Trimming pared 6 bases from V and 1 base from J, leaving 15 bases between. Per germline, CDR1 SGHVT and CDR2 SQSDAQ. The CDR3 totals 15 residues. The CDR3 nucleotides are TGTGCCAGCAGAACCCGACACGAAAGGAACACTGAAGCTTTCTTT. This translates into CASRTRHERNTEAFF.

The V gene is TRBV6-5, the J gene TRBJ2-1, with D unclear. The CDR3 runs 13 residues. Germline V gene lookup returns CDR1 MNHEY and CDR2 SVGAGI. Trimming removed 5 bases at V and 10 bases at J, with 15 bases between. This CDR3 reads CASSHAPILEQFF. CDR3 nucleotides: TGTGCCAGCAGTCACGCGCCTATCCTCGAGCAGTTCTTC.